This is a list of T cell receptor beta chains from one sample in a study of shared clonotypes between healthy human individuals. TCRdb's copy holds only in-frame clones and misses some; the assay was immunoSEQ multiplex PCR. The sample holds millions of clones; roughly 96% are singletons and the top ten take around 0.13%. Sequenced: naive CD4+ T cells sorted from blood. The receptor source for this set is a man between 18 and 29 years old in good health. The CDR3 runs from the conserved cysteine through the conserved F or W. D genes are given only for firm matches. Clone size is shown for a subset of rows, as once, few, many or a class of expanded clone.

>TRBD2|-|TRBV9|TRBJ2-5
CASSVGLAGETQYF
TGTGCCAGCAGCGTAGGACTAGCAGGAGAGACCCAGTACTTC
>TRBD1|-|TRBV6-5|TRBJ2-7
CASRRQGAYEQYF
TGTGCCAGCAGAAGACAGGGGGCATACGAGCAGTACTTC
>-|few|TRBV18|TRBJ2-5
CASSGETQYF
TGTGCCAGCTCAGGAGAGACCCAGTACTTC
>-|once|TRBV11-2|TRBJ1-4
CASRDDSPGGEKLFF
TGTGCCAGCAGAGACGACAGTCCAGGAGGGGAAAAACTGTTTTTT
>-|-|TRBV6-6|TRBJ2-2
CASRIVKGDTGELFF
TGTGCCAGCAGGATCGTTAAGGGCGACACCGGGGAGCTGTTTTTT
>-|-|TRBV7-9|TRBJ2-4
CASSSYTDARGNIQYF
TGTGCCAGCAGCTCCTACACCGATGCCAGAGGAAACATTCAGTACTTC
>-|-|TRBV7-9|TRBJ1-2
CASSLTGSNSGYTF
TGTGCCAGCAGCTTAACAGGGTCAAACAGTGGCTACACCTTC
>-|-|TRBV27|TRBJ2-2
CASSYLGTGELFF
TGTGCCAGCAGTTATTTGGGCACCGGGGAGCTGTTTTTT
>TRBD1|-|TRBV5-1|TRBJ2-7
CASSLGGTGRGEQYF
TGCGCCAGCAGCTTGGGAGGGACAGGTCGTGGCGAGCAGTACTTC
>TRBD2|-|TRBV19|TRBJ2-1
CASSGGTSGDEQFF
TGTGCCAGTAGTGGGGGGACTAGTGGTGATGAGCAGTTCTTC
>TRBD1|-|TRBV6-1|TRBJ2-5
CASSEFSGTGGREETQYF
TGTGCCAGCAGTGAATTCAGTGGGACAGGGGGAAGGGAAGAGACCCAGTACTTC
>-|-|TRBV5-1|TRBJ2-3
CASWDGPITDTQYF
TGCGCCAGCTGGGACGGCCCTATCACAGATACGCAGTATTTT
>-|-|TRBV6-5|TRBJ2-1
CASRRSNEQFF
TGTGCCAGCAGGCGGAGTAATGAGCAGTTCTTC
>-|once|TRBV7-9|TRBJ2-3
CASSLTGKNTDTQYF
TGTGCCAGCAGCCTGACAGGCAAAAACACAGATACGCAGTATTTT
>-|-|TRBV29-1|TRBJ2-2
CSVEAFTGELFF
TGCAGCGTTGAAGCGTTTACCGGGGAGCTGTTTTTT
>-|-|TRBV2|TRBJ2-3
CASQGGGTDTQYF
TGTGCCAGCCAGGGGGGAGGCACAGATACGCAGTATTTT
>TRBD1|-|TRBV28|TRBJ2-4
CASRGQLFQYF
TGTGCCAGCAGGGGACAGCTATTTCAGTACTTC
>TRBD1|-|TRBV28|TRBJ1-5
CASRTGDFRAQHF
TGTGCCAGCAGGACAGGGGACTTTCGGGCCCAGCATTTT
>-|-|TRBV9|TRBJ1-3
CASSVLDSRSGNTIYF
TGTGCCAGCAGCGTACTCGACAGCCGCTCTGGAAACACCATATATTTT
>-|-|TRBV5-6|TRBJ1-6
CASSLQGFYNSPLHF
TGTGCCAGCAGCTTACAGGGTTTCTATAATTCACCCCTCCACTTT
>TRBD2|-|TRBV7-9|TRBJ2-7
CASRDTSGSFYEQYF
TGTGCCAGCAGGGATACTAGCGGGAGTTTCTACGAGCAGTACTTC
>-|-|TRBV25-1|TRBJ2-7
CASEKSGRKSEQYF
TGTGCCAGTGAGAAATCGGGTCGGAAATCCGAGCAGTACTTC
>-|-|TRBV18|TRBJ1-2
CASSPGRKEGYTF
TGTGCCAGCTCACCCGGGAGGAAAGAAGGCTACACCTTC
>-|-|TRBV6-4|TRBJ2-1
CASSVEGVNYNEQFF
TGTGCCAGCAGTGTGGAGGGGGTAAACTACAATGAGCAGTTCTTC
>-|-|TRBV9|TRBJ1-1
CASSVDLSAEAFF
TGTGCCAGCAGCGTAGATCTAAGCGCTGAAGCTTTCTTT
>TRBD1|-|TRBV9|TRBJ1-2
CASSPRDSNYGYTF
TGTGCCAGCAGCCCCAGGGACAGCAACTATGGCTACACCTTC
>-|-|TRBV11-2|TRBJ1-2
CASSRSAPGYGYTF
TGTGCCAGCAGTAGATCAGCTCCCGGCTATGGCTACACCTTC
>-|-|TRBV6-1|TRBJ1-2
CASSEYRTGYTF
TGTGCCAGCAGTGAATACCGGACCGGCTACACCTTC
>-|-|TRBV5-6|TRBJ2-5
CASSLEIGRVGETQYF
TGTGCCAGCAGCTTGGAAATTGGCAGGGTTGGAGAGACCCAGTACTTC